A single sample is the source of the 3 T cell receptor beta chains below, sequenced in a study of blood T cell repertoires in COVID-19. Using immunoSEQ multiplex PCR, the repertoire was profiled, and TCRdb retains in-frame clones only, with some absent. The table lists fewer than 350,000 clones, roughly 90% of them singletons, with 1.7% in the top ten. Sequencing was carried out using PBMCs or T cells enriched from blood (not recorded which). All receptors derive from a woman aged 18 to 35 with acute COVID-19.

Only a few counts were recorded for this clone. The CDR3 coding sequence is TGTGCCTGGAGCTGGGGACAGGGGAGAACTGAAGCTTTCTTT. Translated: CAWSWGQGRTEAFF. V and J are TRBV30 and TRBJ1-1; 10 positions agree with TRBD1. Germline V gene data show CDR1 as GTSNPN and CDR2 as SVGIG (reference sequence). V lost 3 bases, J lost 5 bases, and 6 bases stayed unmatched. This CDR3 spans 14 amino acids.

Comments on this clone: Other DNA sequences within the sample encode an identical CDR3. This CDR3 reads CASSLTSGSYDEQFF. The CDR3 coding sequence is TGCGCCAGCAGCTTGACTAGCGGGAGTTACGATGAGCAGTTCTTC. The chain links TRBV5-1 to TRBJ2-1; TRBD2 matches 11 bases. V dropped 1 base and J dropped 8; count of bases not matched to a gene: 5. The CDR3 is made up of 15 amino acids. The germline V gene has CDR1 SGHRS and CDR2 YFSETQ.

The rearrangement joins TRBV28 to TRBJ2-5; D is possibly TRBD2 (6 bases). Germline lookup yields CDR1 MDHEN and CDR2 SYDVKM. V lost 6 bases and J lost 6, with 20 bases in between. The CDR3 sequence is 15 residues long. As DNA, the CDR3 is TGTGCCAGCAGAAACGCGGGGCAGGAGGAGAAGACCCAGTACTTC. This encodes CASRNAGQEEKTQYF.